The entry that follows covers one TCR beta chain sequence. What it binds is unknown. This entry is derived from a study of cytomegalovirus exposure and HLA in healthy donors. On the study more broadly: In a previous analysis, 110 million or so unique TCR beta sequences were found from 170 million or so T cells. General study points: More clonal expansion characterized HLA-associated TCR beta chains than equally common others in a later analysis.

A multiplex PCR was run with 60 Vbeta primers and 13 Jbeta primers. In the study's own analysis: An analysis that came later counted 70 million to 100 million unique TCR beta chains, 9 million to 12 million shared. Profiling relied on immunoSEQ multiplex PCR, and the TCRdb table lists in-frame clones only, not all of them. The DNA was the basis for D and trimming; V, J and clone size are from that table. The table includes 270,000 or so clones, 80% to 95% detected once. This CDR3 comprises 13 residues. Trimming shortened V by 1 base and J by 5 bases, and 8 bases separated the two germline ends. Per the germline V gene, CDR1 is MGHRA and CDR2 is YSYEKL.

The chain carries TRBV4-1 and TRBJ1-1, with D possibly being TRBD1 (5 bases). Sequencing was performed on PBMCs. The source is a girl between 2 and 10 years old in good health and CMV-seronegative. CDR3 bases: TGCGCCAGCAGCCAAGTTCGGGGGACTGAAGCTTTCTTT. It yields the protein CASSQVRGTEAFF.